These 15 T cell receptor beta chains share one sample of origin, sequenced in a study of identical twins. TCRdb reanalysed the 5' RACE reads using MiXCR and keeps one entry per CDR3 protein. In the table there are about 470,000 distinct CDR3 sequences, 24% of which are singletons. These same records also appear under a second study, on T cells expressing NK-cell markers.

Input material: CD4+ T cells sorted from blood. The source is a woman between 18 and 29 years old in good health.

There are a few counts of this clonotype. The chain is built from TRBV7-9 and TRBJ2-2; no firm D call. Germline V gene sequence: CDR1 SEHNR, CDR2 FQNEAQ (reference sequence). Trimming took 0 bases from V and 6 from J, leaving 5 bases between them. The CDR3 totals 13 residues. DNA for the CDR3: TGTGCCAGCAGCTTAGCGACCCCCGGGGAGCTGTTTTTT. Protein sequence: CASSLATPGELFF.

This clonotype came up many times. The gene calls are TRBV7-2 and TRBJ2-5; D is uncertain. CDR3 length equals 13 residues. The germline CDR1 and CDR2 sequences are SGHTA and FQGNSA. V was shortened by 5 bases and J by 5 bases, with 12 bases between the two germline ends. The CDR3 reads CASSPRLGETQYF. The DNA of the CDR3 is TGTGCCAGCAGCCCCCGGTTGGGGGAGACCCAGTACTTC.

This chain links TRBV5-1 with TRBJ1-1; TRBD1 matches at 8 bases. CDR3 length: 13 amino acids. The germline CDR1 and CDR2 sequences are SGHRS and YFSETQ. V was clipped by 4 bases and J by 5 bases; unmatched bases: 4. The CDR3 sequence: CASSMGQVTEAFF. CDR3 bases: TGCGCCAGCAGCATGGGACAGGTAACTGAAGCTTTCTTT. The full variable domain, completed using reference TRBV5-1 and TRBJ1-1, is KAGVTQTPRYLIKTRGQQVTLSCSPISGHRSVSWYQQTPGQGLQFLFEYFSETQRNKGNFPGRFSGRQFSNSRSEMNVSTLELGDSALYLCASSMGQVTEAFFGQGTRLTVV.

The CDR3 DNA is TGTGCCAGCAGCCTCCGGGACAGGGCGGATGAGCAGTACTTC. Encoded protein: CASSLRDRADEQYF. The V gene is TRBV3-1, the J gene TRBJ2-7; 9 nucleotides align to TRBD1. The CDR3 totals 14 residues. Germline V CDR1 and CDR2: LGHDT, YNNKEL (reference sequence). The trim removed 4 bases at V and 7 bases at J, leaving 8 bases unmatched.

The table lists this clonotype with a few counts. The J gene is TRBJ2-2, the V gene TRBV7-2, with TRBD1 matching over 7 bases. V dropped 4 bases and J dropped 6; count of bases not matched to a gene: 11. The CDR3 totals 16 residues. Germline CDR1 SGHTA, CDR2 FQGNSA. The DNA for the CDR3 is TGTGCCAGCAGCTCCCCCCCCGGACAGGTCCCCGGGGAGCTGTTTTTT. This gives the protein CASSSPPGQVPGELFF.

The chain uses TRBV4-1 and TRBJ1-2; D call uncertain. Germline V gene lookup returns CDR1 MGHRA and CDR2 YSYEKL. The CDR3 consists of 13 residues. V was pared by 0 bases and J by 8 bases, with 10 bases between. CDR3 coding DNA: TGCGCCAGCAGCCAAGAACCGGGGAGAGGCTACACCTTC. Translation gives CASSQEPGRGYTF.

This clonotype was observed a few times. The chain links TRBV12-3 or TRBV12-4 to TRBJ1-1; D perhaps matches TRBD1 (5 bases). This CDR3 contains 15 residues. Trimming left V 6 bases short and J 7 bases short, with 21 bases between. CDR3: CASRPGGRASHEAFF. In nucleotides, the CDR3 is TGTGCCAGCAGACCCGGGGGGAGGGCGTCCCATGAAGCTTTCTTT.

This clonotype was observed a few times. The V call is TRBV12-3 or TRBV12-4, the J call TRBJ1-5; 7 nucleotides line up with TRBD1. There are 14 residues in the CDR3. V was pared by 4 bases and J by 4 bases, with 4 bases of the junction left unmatched. The CDR3 here is CASSWRGQNQPQHF. The CDR3 region has the DNA TGTGCCAGCAGTTGGAGGGGGCAGAATCAGCCCCAGCATTTT.

The J gene is TRBJ2-2, the V gene TRBV30; D unclear. Trimming cost V 0 bases and J 1 base, with 6 bases left between them. The germline V gene has CDR1 GTSNPN and CDR2 SVGIG (reference sequence). This CDR3 contains 14 residues. CDR3 in amino acids: CAWSVLWNTGELFF. Here the CDR3 DNA reads TGTGCCTGGAGTGTCCTATGGAACACCGGGGAGCTGTTTTTT.

This chain connects TRBV5-1 to TRBJ1-6; 9 bases fit TRBD1. Trimming removed 4 bases from V and 6 bases from J; junction bases left unmatched: 5. The CDR3 covers 15 residues. CDR1 and CDR2 from the germline V gene are SGHRS and YFSETQ. CDR3 sequence reads: CASSPGQGINSPLHF. In DNA, the CDR3 is TGCGCCAGCAGCCCCGGACAGGGGATTAATTCACCCCTCCACTTT.

This clonotype came up a few times. The chain combines TRBV7-2 with TRBJ2-5; the match to TRBD2 covers 7 bases. The V segment lost 6 bases and the J segment 5 bases; nucleotides outside the gene matches: 18. The length of the CDR3 is 17 residues. Per germline, CDR1 SGHTA and CDR2 FQGNSA. CDR3 bases: TGTGCCAGCAGAAAAAGGTCGGGCGGGAGCGGTGAGGAGACCCAGTACTTC. Protein sequence: CASRKRSGGSGEETQYF.

The table lists this clonotype with a few counts. This chain connects TRBV12-3 or TRBV12-4 to TRBJ1-2, with D unclear. This CDR3 spans 12 amino acids. V lost 5 bases to trimming and J lost 7 bases, with 11 bases between them. CDR3 in amino acids: CASSLLPFGYTF. The CDR3 DNA reads TGTGCCAGCAGTCTCTTGCCCTTTGGCTACACCTTC.

The chain links TRBV11-2 to TRBJ1-1; TRBD1 might be the D (5 bases). The CDR3 has 14 residues. With 0 bases removed from V and 4 bases from J, the gap between germline ends came to 9 bases. The germline gives CDR1 SGHAT, CDR2 FQNNGV. CDR3 bases: TGTGCCAGCAGCTTAGAGGGAGGGGTCACTGAAGCTTTCTTT. Protein: CASSLEGGVTEAFF.

This chain connects TRBV2 to TRBJ2-3; 8 nucleotides align to TRBD1. V lost 5 bases to trimming and J lost 0 bases; unmatched junction nucleotides: 7. Germline CDR1 reads SNHLY; CDR2 reads FYNNEI. CDR3 length equals 16 residues. The DNA for the CDR3 is TGTGCCAGCAGTTACCAGGGGGCTTTAAGCACAGATACGCAGTATTTT. It yields the protein CASSYQGALSTDTQYF.

This clonotype was counted between two and nine times. The chain combines TRBV5-1 with TRBJ2-1, with D uncertain. Trimming stripped 1 base from V and 8 bases from J, with 7 bases between. This CDR3 is 12 amino acids long. Germline V gene sequence: CDR1 SGHRS, CDR2 YFSETQ. The CDR3 sequence: CASSLPGDEQFF. The CDR3 DNA reads TGCGCCAGCAGCTTGCCTGGGGATGAGCAGTTCTTC.